The 20 T cell receptor beta chains below all came from one sample that was sequenced in a study of T cells in Graves' hyperthyroidism and ophthalmopathy. The CDR3 regions of TCR beta were amplified from RNA transcripts. The HTBI primer set was used in a first-round RT-PCR of the TCR CDR3. MiXCR was run by TCRdb on the multiplex PCR reads, yielding one entry per CDR3 protein. This table holds a few hundred thousand distinct CDR3 sequences, about a sixth found once. Sequencing was done on a sample of blood. Receptor source: a woman aged 60-70 years with Graves' ophthalmopathy.

The chain has TRBV6-1 and TRBJ2-1, with D perhaps TRBD1 or TRBD2 (6 bases each). The CDR3 is made up of 15 amino acids. Germline V gene data show CDR1 as MNHNS and CDR2 as SASEGT. The V gene lost 7 bases and the J gene lost 0 bases, with 13 bases spanning the gap. The CDR3: CASIKGGYSYNEQFF. The CDR3 DNA sequence: TGTGCCAGCATTAAAGGGGGGTACTCCTACAATGAGCAGTTCTTC.

A note on this clonotype: The junction shows a germline mismatch at one end, possibly a read error. V usage is TRBV10-3 and J usage is TRBJ1-1; no clear D. This CDR3 spans 15 amino acids. CDR1 and CDR2 (germline): ENHRY, SYGVKD. The CDR3 sequence: CAIRESGGRVAEAFF. For the CDR3, the DNA is TGTGCCATCCGTGAGTCTGGAGGGCGCGTGGCTGAAGCTTTCTTT.

At least ten counts were recorded for this clonotype. The chain is built from TRBV7-8 and TRBJ1-3, with D perhaps matching TRBD1 (6 bases). CDR3 length: 14 residues. V lost 5 bases to trimming and J lost 3 bases, with 11 bases between them. Germline V lookup: CDR1 SGHVS, CDR2 FQNEAQ. In DNA form, the CDR3 reads TGTGCCAGCAGCACCGGACAGTATGGAAACACCATATATTTT. Encoded protein: CASSTGQYGNTIYF.

In its sample, this clonotype was seen a few times. The V gene is TRBV10-3, the J gene TRBJ1-2, with D possibly matching TRBD1 (5 bases). Trimming cost V 1 base and J 4 bases, with 10 bases left between them. The CDR3 has 14 residues. Germline V gives CDR1 ENHRY, CDR2 SYGVKD. The DNA of the CDR3 is TGTGCCATCAGTGAGTTGGCAGGGAGCTATGGCTACACCTTC. Translating it yields CAISELAGSYGYTF.

This clonotype was picked up many times. The rearrangement joins TRBV7-2 to TRBJ2-3; TRBD2 matches 7 bases. CDR3 length: 16 amino acids. The trim removed 2 bases at V and 5 bases at J, leaving 10 bases unmatched. Germline V gene lookup returns CDR1 SGHTA and CDR2 FQGNSA. CDR3 protein: CASSLTGLPPGDTQYF. The CDR3 DNA reads as TGTGCCAGCAGCTTAACGGGACTACCCCCAGGAGATACGCAGTATTTT.

The rearrangement links TRBV9 to TRBJ2-7; D perhaps matches TRBD2 (5 bases). This CDR3 is built from 14 residues. The germline V and J ends were trimmed by 0 bases and 3 bases, with 10 bases remaining between them. Germline-derived CDR1 and CDR2 are SGDLS and YYNGEE. The CDR3 reads CASSVAAGVYEQYF. The CDR3 DNA reads as TGTGCCAGCAGCGTAGCCGCCGGGGTCTACGAGCAGTACTTC.

This clonotype was counted ten times or more. This rearrangement joins TRBV6-1 to TRBJ2-1, with TRBD1 matching over 10 bases. V lost 11 bases to trimming and J lost 6 bases; unmatched junction nucleotides: 13. The CDR3 is made up of 15 amino acids. Germline loops: CDR1 MNHNS, CDR2 SASEGT. The CDR3 nucleotides are TGTGCCGGGGACAGGGGCCACCGCACCCGCAATGAGCAGTTCTTC. This encodes CAGDRGHRTRNEQFF.

This clonotype was counted ten times or more. The CDR3 reads CASSSSGRGYIQYF. CDR3 bases: TGTGCCAGCAGCTCTAGCGGGAGAGGATACATTCAGTACTTC. The rearrangement joins TRBV7-2 to TRBJ2-4, with 10 bases aligning to TRBD2. Germline CDR1 SGHTA, CDR2 FQGNSA. The V gene end was trimmed by 4 bases and the J gene end by 8 bases; junction bases not matched to a gene: 5. The CDR3 extends over 14 amino acids.

The chain couples TRBV5-1 to TRBJ2-5; TRBD1 aligns across 8 bases. CDR3 length equals 15 residues. V was pared by 4 bases and J by 5 bases, with 10 bases of the junction left unmatched. Germline lookup yields CDR1 SGHRS and CDR2 YFSETQ. The CDR3 loop is CASSPGQGASETQYF. The CDR3 coding sequence is TGCGCCAGCAGCCCCGGACAGGGAGCGAGCGAGACCCAGTACTTC.

V usage is TRBV5-1 and J usage is TRBJ2-2, with D hard to call. The CDR3 extends over 14 amino acids. Trimming took off 2 bases at V and 3 bases at J, with 8 bases between the two ends. Germline V gene lookup returns CDR1 SGHRS and CDR2 YFSETQ. CDR3 nucleotides: TGCGCCAGCAGCTTCGATAGACACACCGGGGAGCTGTTTTTT. This encodes CASSFDRHTGELFF. The whole variable domain, filled in from reference TRBV5-1 and TRBJ2-2, reads KAGVTQTPRYLIKTRGQQVTLSCSPISGHRSVSWYQQTPGQGLQFLFEYFSETQRNKGNFPGRFSGRQFSNSRSEMNVSTLELGDSALYLCASSFDRHTGELFFGEGSRLTVL.

The sample holds many counts of this clonotype. This chain connects TRBV18 to TRBJ1-3; no clear D. Germline V CDR1 and CDR2: KGHSH, LQKENI. V shed 2 bases and J shed 2 bases, with 10 bases lying between them. The CDR3 extends over 15 amino acids. The CDR3 DNA reads as TGTGCCAGCTCACCAGGGGAACTTACTGGAAACACCATATATTTT. Translating it yields CASSPGELTGNTIYF.

In its sample, this clonotype was seen many times. This chain uses TRBV20-1 with TRBJ2-3; 11 bases are a match to TRBD2. The ends lost 5 bases at V and 5 bases at J; junction bases unmatched: 3. This CDR3 has 13 residues. Germline V gives CDR1 DFQATT, CDR2 SNEGSKA (reference sequence). CDR3 sequence reads: CSALAGGEDTQYF. The CDR3 nucleotides are TGCAGTGCTTTAGCGGGGGGGGAAGATACGCAGTATTTT.

This clonotype was counted many times. This rearrangement joins TRBV12-3 or TRBV12-4 to TRBJ1-2; D might be TRBD1 (6 bases). Trimming removed 3 bases from V and 7 bases from J, with 9 bases in between. There are 12 residues in the CDR3. The CDR3, as DNA: TGTGCCAGCAGTTTTCCGGGGGCTGGCTACACCTTC. Residues: CASSFPGAGYTF.

This clonotype was observed at least ten times. V and J are TRBV30 and TRBJ2-5; 12 nucleotides agree with TRBD1. The J segment lost 7 bases and the V segment lost 3 bases, leaving 6 bases of the junction unmatched. The CDR3 contains 14 residues. Per the germline V gene, CDR1 is GTSNPN and CDR2 is SVGIG (reference sequence). The chain's CDR3 is CAWRGTGGKATQYF. The CDR3 nucleotides read TGTGCCTGGAGGGGGACAGGGGGCAAGGCGACCCAGTACTTC.

This clonotype has a count of ten or more. The chain is built from TRBV6-6 and TRBJ1-1; unclear D gene. The CDR3 length is 13 residues. Trimming removed 2 bases from V and 4 bases from J, with 8 bases in between. In germline, CDR1 is MNHNY, CDR2 SVGAGI (reference sequence). The CDR3 protein is CASSYRASTEAFF. The CDR3 coding sequence is TGTGCCAGCAGTTACAGGGCGAGCACTGAAGCTTTCTTT.

The V call is TRBV5-4, the J call TRBJ2-2; no reliable D call. The V end was cut by 2 bases, the J end by 1 base, with 9 bases between. From germline, CDR1 is SGHNT and CDR2 YYREEE (reference sequence). There are 15 residues in the CDR3. CDR3 sequence reads: CASSFAQRNTGELFF. Written as DNA, the CDR3 is TGTGCCAGCAGCTTCGCACAACGGAACACCGGGGAGCTGTTTTTT.

This clonotype was recorded once. The CDR3 protein is CSAGTGPYEQYF. CDR3 nucleotide sequence: TGCAGCGCCGGGACAGGCCCCTACGAGCAGTACTTC. This chain connects TRBV29-1 to TRBJ2-7; TRBD1 matches at 8 bases. CDR3 length: 12 residues. V dropped 7 bases and J dropped 2; count of bases not matched to a gene: 4. Germline V lookup: CDR1 SQVTM, CDR2 ANQGSEA.

The rearrangement uses TRBV7-2 and TRBJ2-2; 7 bases align to TRBD2. This CDR3 has 16 amino acids. After removal of 5 bases from V and 5 bases from J, the junction contained 11 bases not matched to a gene. Germline V gives CDR1 SGHTA, CDR2 FQGNSA. CDR3 bases: TGTGCCAGCAGCGAAGAGGTGACAGCGGGGACCGGGGAGCTGTTTTTT. It is translated as CASSEEVTAGTGELFF.

The genes are TRBV28 and TRBJ2-7; no firm D call. V dropped 4 bases and J dropped 3 bases, with 10 bases sitting between them. This CDR3 spans 13 amino acids. The germline gives CDR1 MDHEN, CDR2 SYDVKM. Here the CDR3 reads CASSSRTRYEQYF. CDR3 DNA: TGTGCCAGCAGTTCACGAACACGCTACGAGCAGTACTTC.

In its sample, this clonotype was seen many times. V and J are TRBV6-2 or TRBV6-3 and TRBJ2-1; TRBD2 matches at 11 bases. The V and J ends lost 6 bases and 3 bases, in that order; junction bases with no gene match: 7. This CDR3 has 16 residues. Germline CDR1 reads MNHEY; CDR2 reads SVGEGT. For the CDR3, the DNA is TGTGCCAGCAGACGACTAGCGGGAAGCTTCTACAATGAGCAGTTCTTC. This sequence encodes CASRRLAGSFYNEQFF.